The sequence of this T cell receptor beta chain was determined in a study of T cell responses to AZD1222 COVID-19 vaccine. Germline-derived CDR1 and CDR2 are SGDLS and YYNGEE. V lost 3 bases, J lost 0 bases, and 4 bases stayed unmatched. This CDR3 has 16 amino acids. Some clones are missing from TCRdb's copy, which holds only in-frame ones; the method was immunoSEQ multiplex PCR. The sample yields 160,000 or so clones, more than 90% seen once. Points from the study as a whole: Unmutated variant regions reportedly attract nearly half of all spike-specific TCRs. Vaccine-associated CD4 TCRs spanned spike, dominant at 160-218 and 743-854.

Of note for this clone: The antigen is not known.

The TCR originated in an adult in good health. This sample comprised peripheral blood, obtained on day 0 of AZD1222 vaccination. The V gene is TRBV9, the J gene TRBJ2-1; 9 positions agree with TRBD2. In DNA form, the CDR3 reads TGTGCCAGCAGCGGCCGTAGCGGGAGCTCCTACAATGAGCAGTTCTTC. Protein product: CASSGRSGSSYNEQFF.